This entry lists 8 T cell receptor beta chains sequenced from one sample in a study of patients and donors after allogeneic stem cell transplantation (dated by TCRdb to 2020 to 2021). The library came from RT-PCR. TCRdb names NextSeq 550 as the instrument used. Through fastp at Q25 and MiXCR, TCRdb rebuilt clones from the public reads, retaining in-frame beta chains. Rows are combined by CDR3 protein, so each entry shows the most common genes and DNA. The sample table contains some 880,000 distinct CDR3 sequences; only one count was recorded for about 20% of them. The biggest ten clones account for around 6% of the sample. Input material: blood, either unsorted or a sorted T cell fraction (not recorded which). The receptors stem from a human donor who was either an allogeneic HSCT recipient or a stem cell or donor lymphocyte infusion donor (not recorded which). It is not recorded whose cells these are; they may come from a transplant donor.

The table lists this clonotype with a few counts. J is TRBJ2-7 and V is TRBV5-1; 8 nucleotides line up with TRBD1. Germline V gene lookup returns CDR1 SGHRS and CDR2 YFSETQ. CDR3 size: 15 residues. The trim removed 4 bases at V and 3 bases at J, leaving 9 bases unmatched. CDR3: CASSKETGEGYEQYF. In DNA form, the CDR3 reads TGCGCCAGCAGCAAGGAGACAGGGGAAGGCTACGAGCAGTACTTC.

This clonotype was observed a few times. This rearrangement joins TRBV7-6 to TRBJ2-3; D not certain. The germline V and J ends were trimmed by 2 bases and 2 bases, with 8 bases remaining between them. The CDR3 has 14 amino acids. The germline CDR1 and CDR2 sequences are SGHVS and FNYEAQ. The CDR3 here is CASSLRAHTDTQYF. CDR3 coding DNA: TGTGCCAGCAGCTTAAGGGCTCACACAGATACGCAGTATTTT.

This clonotype has at least ten counts. The V call is TRBV6-2 or TRBV6-3, the J call TRBJ2-1; D unclear. Germline V gene lookup returns CDR1 MNHEY and CDR2 SVGEGT. V lost 2 bases, J lost 9 bases, and 8 bases lay in between. The CDR3 has 12 amino acids. CDR3 sequence: CASSYRVAEQFF. CDR3 bases: TGTGCCAGCAGTTACCGAGTGGCTGAGCAGTTCTTC.

This clonotype has a handful of counts. V and J are TRBV2 and TRBJ2-7; 9 nucleotides align to TRBD2. This CDR3 has 12 residues. Trimming cost V 9 bases and J 6 bases; bases outside gene matches: 6. Per germline, CDR1 SNHLY and CDR2 FYNNEI. The CDR3 loop reads CARGLAISEQYF. Here the CDR3 DNA reads TGTGCCAGAGGACTAGCGATATCCGAGCAGTACTTC.

The chain has TRBV5-1 and TRBJ2-5; unclear D gene. Trimming took 4 bases from V and 1 from J, leaving 11 bases between them. The CDR3 is made up of 14 amino acids. Looked up from germline, CDR1 is SGHRS and CDR2 is YFSETQ. The CDR3 sequence: CASSNLRFQETQYF. As DNA, the CDR3 is TGCGCCAGCAGCAACCTGCGGTTCCAAGAGACCCAGTACTTC.

This clonotype was seen a few times. V and J are TRBV20-1 and TRBJ2-3; TRBD2 agrees at 12 bases. The V and J ends lost 6 bases and 8 bases, in that order; junction bases with no gene match: 12. The V gene's germline CDR1 is DFQATT and CDR2 SNEGSKA (reference sequence). The CDR3 contains 15 residues. The CDR3 spells CSARTSGMRHGTQYF. DNA of the CDR3: TGCAGTGCCAGGACTAGCGGGATGAGGCATGGTACGCAGTATTTT.

The chain combines TRBV12-3 or TRBV12-4 with TRBJ2-2, with TRBD2 as a possible D gene (5 bases). The ends were cut back, 2 bases at V and 7 bases at J, with 14 bases in the middle. The CDR3 runs to 15 residues. The DNA for the CDR3 is TGTGCCAGCAGTTTAACTTTCGGGGTCAGCGGGGAGCTGTTTTTT. It is translated as CASSLTFGVSGELFF.

V is TRBV5-1 and J is TRBJ1-2; no definite D call. Trimming took 4 bases from V and 4 from J, leaving 17 bases between them. Germline CDR1 reads SGHRS; CDR2 reads YFSETQ. The CDR3 is 15 residues long. The CDR3 nucleotides are TGCGCCAGCAGCCCGGAGGGCAGCCCAATCTATGGCTACACCTTC. Protein product: CASSPEGSPIYGYTF.